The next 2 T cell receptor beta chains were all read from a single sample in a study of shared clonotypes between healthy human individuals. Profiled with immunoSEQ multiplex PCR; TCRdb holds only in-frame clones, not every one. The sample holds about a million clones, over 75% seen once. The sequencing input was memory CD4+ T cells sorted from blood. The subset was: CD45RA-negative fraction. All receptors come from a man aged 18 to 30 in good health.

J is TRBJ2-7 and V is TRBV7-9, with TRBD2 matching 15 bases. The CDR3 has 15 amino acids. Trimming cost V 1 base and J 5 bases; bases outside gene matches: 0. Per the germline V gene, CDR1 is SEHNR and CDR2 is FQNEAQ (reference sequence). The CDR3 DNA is TGTGCCAGCAGCTTAGGGACTAGCGGGGGGGACGAGCAGTACTTC. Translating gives CASSLGTSGGDEQYF.

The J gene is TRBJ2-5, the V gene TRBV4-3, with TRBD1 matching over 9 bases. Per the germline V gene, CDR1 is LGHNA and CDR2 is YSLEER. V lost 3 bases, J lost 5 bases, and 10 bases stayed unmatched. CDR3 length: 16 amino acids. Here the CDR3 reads CASSHSKGTGWETQYF. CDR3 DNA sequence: TGCGCCAGCAGCCACTCAAAAGGGACAGGGTGGGAGACCCAGTACTTC.